These 13 T cell receptor beta chains originate from one sample sequenced in a study of human T cells and chemical hapten exposure. TCRdb re-called the RACE reads with MiXCR, one entry per CDR3 protein. The sample holds about 350,000 distinct CDR3 sequences; 4.5% to 5.5% are singletons and the top ten take more than 8%. Time point specified: pre-sensitization, week 0. Treatment in this sample: therapeutic diphenylcyclopropenone sensitization with weekly scalp DPC. Sequencing used whole blood, obtained in connection with sensitization to the hapten diphenylcyclopropenone (DPC). These receptor sequences come from a woman aged 18 to 35 with alopecia areata. Some clones in this sample may be carry-over from other donors' samples.

The V call is TRBV7-8, the J call TRBJ1-1; D possibly corresponds to TRBD1 (6 bases). CDR3 length: 14 amino acids. Germline CDR1 is SGHVS and CDR2 is FQNEAQ. V shed 4 bases and J shed 1 base, with 10 bases lying between them. CDR3 region: CASSSQGANTEAFF. The CDR3, as DNA: TGTGCCAGCAGCTCACAGGGAGCGAACACTGAAGCTTTCTTT.

In its sample, this clonotype was seen a few times. This chain joins TRBV29-1 and TRBJ2-2, with D possibly TRBD1 on 5 matching bases. This CDR3 is 12 amino acids long. V was trimmed by 3 bases and J by 7 bases, leaving 9 bases between them. The germline V gene has CDR1 SQVTM and CDR2 ANQGSEA. CDR3 sequence: CSVDQGFGELFF. The DNA of the CDR3 is TGCAGCGTTGATCAGGGATTCGGGGAGCTGTTTTTT.

This clonotype was seen ten or more times. The J gene is TRBJ2-3, the V gene TRBV4-2; 7 nucleotides align to TRBD2. This CDR3 has 17 residues. Per the germline V gene, CDR1 is LGHNA and CDR2 is YNFKEQ. J was trimmed by 1 base and V by 3 bases; bases with no gene match: 10. The CDR3 DNA sequence: TGTGCCAGCAGCCAGTCCCGCGGGGGAGGAGGCACAGATACGCAGTATTTT. As protein: CASSQSRGGGGTDTQYF.

This chain links TRBV6-1 with TRBJ1-1; 7 bases map to TRBD1. Per germline, CDR1 MNHNS and CDR2 SASEGT. V gave up 2 bases and J gave up 8 bases; unmatched junction bases: 11. The CDR3 is 15 amino acids. The CDR3: CASSEMVQGFMEAFF. The CDR3 nucleotides read TGTGCCAGCAGTGAAATGGTACAGGGGTTTATGGAAGCTTTCTTT.

The chain employs TRBV6-5 and TRBJ1-1, with D possibly matching TRBD1 (6 bases). This CDR3 spans 14 amino acids. Deletions cut 3 bases from V and 3 bases from J, with 11 bases between. Germline V CDR1 and CDR2: MNHEY, SVGAGI. CDR3 protein: CASSYDGGDTEAFF. Written as DNA, the CDR3 is TGTGCCAGCAGTTATGACGGGGGCGACACTGAAGCTTTCTTT.

This clonotype has just a few counts. V gene TRBV27 combines with J gene TRBJ1-1, with D perhaps matching TRBD1 (6 bases). The germline V gene has CDR1 MNHEY and CDR2 SMNVEV (reference sequence). V was cut by 5 bases and J by 6 bases, with 19 bases left in between. The CDR3 sequence is 15 residues long. In DNA, the CDR3 is TGTGCCAGCAGTCCCCTCACGGGGGCGGGTCCTGAAGCTTTCTTT. It is translated as CASSPLTGAGPEAFF.

The V gene is TRBV3-1, the J gene TRBJ2-7; 9 nucleotides match TRBD1. V shed 1 base, J shed 7 bases, and the junction held 5 bases outside the gene matches. Germline CDR1 is LGHDT and CDR2 is YNNKEL (reference sequence). This CDR3 spans 14 amino acids. The DNA for the CDR3 is TGTGCCAGCAGCCAAGCGCCGACAGGGGGTGAGCAGTACTTC. Translating it yields CASSQAPTGGEQYF.

Many counts were recorded for this clonotype. The CDR3 DNA reads as TGTGCCAGCAGTACCCAAATACAGGGAACCGGGGAGCTGTTTTTT. It translates to CASSTQIQGTGELFF. The chain uses TRBV12-3 or TRBV12-4 and TRBJ2-2; D possibly corresponds to TRBD1 (6 bases). The ends were cut back, 5 bases at V and 5 bases at J, with 15 bases in the middle. There are 15 residues in the CDR3.

The genes are TRBV12-5 and TRBJ1-4; D call uncertain. Germline assignment: CDR1 LGHNT and CDR2 FRNRAP. CDR3 length equals 18 residues. V was shortened by 3 bases and J by 3 bases, with 20 bases between the two germline ends. CDR3 nucleotides: TGTGCTAGTGGTTTTTCCGGGTTGCTAGGTCCGCCTAATGAAAAACTGTTTTTT. It is translated as CASGFSGLLGPPNEKLFF.

The chain joins TRBV7-2 to TRBJ2-5, with D uncertain. Deletions cut 1 base from V and 4 bases from J, with 7 bases between. The germline V gene encodes CDR1 SGHTA and CDR2 FQGNSA. This CDR3 is built from 13 residues. CDR3 in amino acids: CASSLEELETQYF. Written as DNA, the CDR3 is TGTGCCAGCAGCTTAGAGGAGCTAGAGACCCAGTACTTC.

This clonotype appeared a few times. The V call is TRBV4-3, the J call TRBJ2-3, with D perhaps matching TRBD2 (6 bases). Looked up from germline, CDR1 is LGHNA and CDR2 is YSLEER. This CDR3 has 15 amino acids. V lost 4 bases, J lost 8 bases, and 19 bases lay in between. The CDR3 sequence: CASSLDEAGGFTQYF. CDR3 nucleotide sequence: TGCGCCAGCAGCCTAGATGAGGCCGGGGGATTTACGCAGTATTTT.

The chain is built from TRBV27 and TRBJ2-4; perhaps D is TRBD1 or TRBD2 (5 bases each). The V gene's germline CDR1 is MNHEY and CDR2 SMNVEV (reference sequence). Trimming took 4 bases from V and 0 from J, leaving 16 bases between them. This CDR3 has 17 residues. CDR3 nucleotide sequence: TGTGCCAGCAGTTCACTCCGGGGCCGAGGAGCCAAAAACATTCAGTACTTC. Amino acid sequence: CASSSLRGRGAKNIQYF.

This clonotype was seen repeatedly, ten times or more. This sequence joins TRBV4-3 and TRBJ1-4; D not certain. The germline V and J ends were trimmed by 3 bases and 8 bases, with 22 bases remaining between them. The CDR3 runs to 17 residues. The germline gives CDR1 LGHNA, CDR2 YSLEER. The CDR3: CASSQRASGVGSEKLFF. CDR3 DNA sequence: TGCGCCAGCAGCCAGAGGGCCTCAGGAGTTGGCAGCGAAAAACTGTTTTTT.